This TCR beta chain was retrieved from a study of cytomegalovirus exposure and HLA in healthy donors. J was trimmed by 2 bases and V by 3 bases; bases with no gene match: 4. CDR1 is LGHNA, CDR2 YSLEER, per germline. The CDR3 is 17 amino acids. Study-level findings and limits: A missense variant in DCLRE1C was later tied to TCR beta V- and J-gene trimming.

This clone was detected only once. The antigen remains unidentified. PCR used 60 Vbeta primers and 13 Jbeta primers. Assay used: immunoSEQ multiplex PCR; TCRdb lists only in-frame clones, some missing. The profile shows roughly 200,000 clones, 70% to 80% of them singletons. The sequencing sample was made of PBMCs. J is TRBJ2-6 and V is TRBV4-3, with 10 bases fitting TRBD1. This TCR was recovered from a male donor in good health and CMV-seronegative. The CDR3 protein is CASSHRDRGPGANVLTF. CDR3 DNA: TGCGCCAGCAGCCACCGGGACAGGGGCCCTGGGGCCAACGTCCTGACTTTC.